This T cell receptor beta chain was profiled in a study of blood T cell repertoires in COVID-19. This clone appeared a few times. The method was immunoSEQ multiplex PCR; TCRdb's version includes in-frame clones alone and lacks a portion of them. The sample includes some 230,000 clones, about 83% of them seen just once. Sequencing was done on a sample of peripheral blood. This TCR came from a woman aged 45-65 years with acute or convalescent COVID-19.

The CDR3 DNA reads as TGTGCCAGCAATGGGGGCCCCGGGGAGCTGTTTTTT. This codes for CASNGGPGELFF. This rearrangement joins TRBV27 to TRBJ2-2; D perhaps matches TRBD1 (6 bases). V was clipped by 7 bases and J by 6 bases, with 9 bases between them. Germline values: CDR1 MNHEY, CDR2 SMNVEV (reference sequence). The CDR3 runs to 12 residues.